This T cell receptor (beta chain) stems from a study of T-cell reconstitution after alpha-beta-depleted transplantation in children. TCRbeta library preparation incorporated unique molecular identifiers. TCRdb re-called the PCR reads with MiXCR, one entry per CDR3 protein. Among hundreds of thousands of distinct CDR3 sequences listed, 15% to 20% were seen once. CDR3 length: 17 residues. Germline loops: CDR1 MNHEY, CDR2 SVGEGT. The V end lost 0 bases, the J end lost 2 bases, and 16 bases lay between the germline ends. The chain links TRBV6-2 or TRBV6-3 to TRBJ1-1; D might be TRBD1 (6 bases). This specimen consisted of PBMCs from the stem cell graft donor, obtained from the stem cell graft. The TCR originated in a human donor who donated a stem cell graft to a child with acute myeloid leukemia. CDR3 loop: CASSYSTVGGSNTEAFF. The CDR3 nucleotides are TGTGCCAGCAGTTACTCGACGGTGGGGGGCTCTAACACTGAAGCTTTCTTT.